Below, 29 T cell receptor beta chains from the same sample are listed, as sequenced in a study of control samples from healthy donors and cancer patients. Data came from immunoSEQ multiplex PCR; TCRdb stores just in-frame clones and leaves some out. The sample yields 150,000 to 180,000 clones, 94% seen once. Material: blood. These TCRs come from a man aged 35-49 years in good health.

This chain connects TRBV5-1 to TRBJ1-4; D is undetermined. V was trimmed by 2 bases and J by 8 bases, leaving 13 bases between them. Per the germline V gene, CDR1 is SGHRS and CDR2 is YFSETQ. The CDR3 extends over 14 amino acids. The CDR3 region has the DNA TGCGCCAGCAGCTTTGGTACGGGTGAAGAAAAACTGTTTTTT. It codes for CASSFGTGEEKLFF.

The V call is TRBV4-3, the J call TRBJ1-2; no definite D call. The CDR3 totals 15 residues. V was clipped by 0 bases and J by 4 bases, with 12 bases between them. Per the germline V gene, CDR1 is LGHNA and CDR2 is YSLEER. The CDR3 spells CASSQDRTFPYGYTF. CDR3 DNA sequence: TGCGCCAGCAGCCAAGATCGGACGTTTCCCTATGGCTACACCTTC.

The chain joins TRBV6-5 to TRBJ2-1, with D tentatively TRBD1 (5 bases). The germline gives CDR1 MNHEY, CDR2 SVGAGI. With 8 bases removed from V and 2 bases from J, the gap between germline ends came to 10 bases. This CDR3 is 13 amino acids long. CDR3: CASHRTPYNEQFF. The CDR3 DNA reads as TGTGCCAGCCACAGGACCCCCTACAATGAGCAGTTCTTC.

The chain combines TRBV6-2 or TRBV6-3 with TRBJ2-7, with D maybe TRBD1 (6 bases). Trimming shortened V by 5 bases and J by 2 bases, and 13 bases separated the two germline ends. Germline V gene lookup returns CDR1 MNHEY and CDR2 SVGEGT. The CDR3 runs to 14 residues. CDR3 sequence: CASSPTGPPYEQYF. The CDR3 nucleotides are TGTGCCAGCAGTCCGACAGGTCCACCCTACGAGCAGTACTTC.

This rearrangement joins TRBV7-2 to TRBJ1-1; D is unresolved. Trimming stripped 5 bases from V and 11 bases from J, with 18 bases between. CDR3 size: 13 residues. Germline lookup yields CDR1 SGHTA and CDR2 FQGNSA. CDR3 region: CASSLVEERWAFF. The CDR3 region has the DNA TGTGCCAGCAGCCTGGTTGAGGAGCGCTGGGCTTTCTTT.

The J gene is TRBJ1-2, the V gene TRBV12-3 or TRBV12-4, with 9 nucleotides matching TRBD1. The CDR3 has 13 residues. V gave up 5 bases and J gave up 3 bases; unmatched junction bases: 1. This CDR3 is CASSRTGDYGYTF. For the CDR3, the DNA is TGTGCCAGCAGTCGGACAGGGGACTATGGCTACACCTTC.

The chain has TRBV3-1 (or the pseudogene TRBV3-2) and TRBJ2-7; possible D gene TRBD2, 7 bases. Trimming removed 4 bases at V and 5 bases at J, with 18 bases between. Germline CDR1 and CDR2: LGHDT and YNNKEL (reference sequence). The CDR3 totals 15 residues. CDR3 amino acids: CASSPRFGGPHEQYF. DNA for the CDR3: TGTGCCAGCAGCCCCAGGTTCGGGGGGCCCCACGAGCAGTACTTC.

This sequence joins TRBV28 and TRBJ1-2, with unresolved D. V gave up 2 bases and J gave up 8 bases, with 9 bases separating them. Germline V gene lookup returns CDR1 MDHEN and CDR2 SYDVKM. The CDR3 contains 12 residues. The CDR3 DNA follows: TGTGCCAGCAGTTTAATAATGAAAGGCTACACCTTC. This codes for CASSLIMKGYTF.

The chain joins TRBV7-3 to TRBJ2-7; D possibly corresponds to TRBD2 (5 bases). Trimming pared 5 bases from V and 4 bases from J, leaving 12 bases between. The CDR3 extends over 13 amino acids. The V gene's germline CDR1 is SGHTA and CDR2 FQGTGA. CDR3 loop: CASSPQPGYEQYF. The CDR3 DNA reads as TGTGCCAGCAGCCCCCAACCGGGGTACGAGCAGTACTTC.

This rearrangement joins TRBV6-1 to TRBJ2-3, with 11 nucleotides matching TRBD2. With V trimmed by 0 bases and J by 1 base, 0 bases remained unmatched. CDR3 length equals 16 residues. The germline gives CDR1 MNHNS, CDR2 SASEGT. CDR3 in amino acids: CASSEASGGGTDTQYF. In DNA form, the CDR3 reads TGTGCCAGCAGTGAAGCTAGCGGGGGGGGCACAGATACGCAGTATTTT.

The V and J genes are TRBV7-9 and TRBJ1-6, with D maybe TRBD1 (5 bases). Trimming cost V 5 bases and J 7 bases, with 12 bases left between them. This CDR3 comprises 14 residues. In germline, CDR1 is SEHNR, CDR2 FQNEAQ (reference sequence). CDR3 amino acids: CASSPRQYNSPLHF. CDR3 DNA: TGTGCCAGCAGCCCGAGACAGTACAATTCACCCCTCCACTTT.

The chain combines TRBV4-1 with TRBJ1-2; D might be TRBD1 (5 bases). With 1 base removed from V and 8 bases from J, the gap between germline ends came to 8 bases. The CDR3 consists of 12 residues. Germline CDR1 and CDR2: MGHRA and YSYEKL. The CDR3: CASSQADTGYTF. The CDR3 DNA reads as TGCGCCAGCAGCCAAGCGGACACGGGCTACACCTTC.

The CDR3 bases are TGTGCCAGCAGTTTATTCTTAACGTCAGGTAACACTGAAGCTTTCTTT. It encodes CASSLFLTSGNTEAFF. The chain recombines TRBV27 with TRBJ1-1; D is undetermined. Per the germline V gene, CDR1 is MNHEY and CDR2 is SMNVEV (reference sequence). V was clipped by 1 base and J by 2 bases, with 14 bases between them. The CDR3 is made up of 16 amino acids.

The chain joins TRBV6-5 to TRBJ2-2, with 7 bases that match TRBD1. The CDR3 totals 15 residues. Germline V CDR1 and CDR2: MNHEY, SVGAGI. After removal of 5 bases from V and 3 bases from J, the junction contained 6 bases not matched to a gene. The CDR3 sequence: CASSRRQGHTGELFF. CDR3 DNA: TGTGCCAGCAGTAGGAGACAGGGTCACACCGGGGAGCTGTTTTTT.

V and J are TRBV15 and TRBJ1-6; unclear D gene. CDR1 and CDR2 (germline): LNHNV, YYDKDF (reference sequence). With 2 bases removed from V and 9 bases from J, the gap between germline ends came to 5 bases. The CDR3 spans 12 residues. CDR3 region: CATSRSPSPLHF. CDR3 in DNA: TGTGCCACCAGCAGAAGCCCTTCACCCCTCCACTTT. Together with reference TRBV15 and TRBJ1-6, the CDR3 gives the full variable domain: DAMVIQNPRYQVTQFGKPVTLSCSQTLNHNVMYWYQQKSSQAPKLLFHYYDKDFNNEADTPDNFQSRRPNTSFCFLDIRSPGLGDTAMYLCATSRSPSPLHFGNGTRLTVT.

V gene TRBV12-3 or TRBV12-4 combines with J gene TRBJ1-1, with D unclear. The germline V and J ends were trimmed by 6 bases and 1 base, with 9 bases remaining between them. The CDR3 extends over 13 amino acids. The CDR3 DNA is TGTGCCAGCAGGTTAAAGAGGAACACTGAAGCTTTCTTT. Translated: CASRLKRNTEAFF.

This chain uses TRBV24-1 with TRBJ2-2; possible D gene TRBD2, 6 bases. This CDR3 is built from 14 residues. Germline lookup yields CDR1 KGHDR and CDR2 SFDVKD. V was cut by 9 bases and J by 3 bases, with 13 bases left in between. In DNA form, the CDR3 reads TGTGCCACCCAGGGAGGCAGATACACCGGGGAGCTGTTTTTT. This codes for CATQGGRYTGELFF.

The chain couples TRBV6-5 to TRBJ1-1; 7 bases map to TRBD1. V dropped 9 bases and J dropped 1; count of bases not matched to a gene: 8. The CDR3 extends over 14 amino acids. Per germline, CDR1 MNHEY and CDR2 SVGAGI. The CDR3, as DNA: TGTGCCAGTGCACCCCGACAGGGGAACACTGAAGCTTTCTTT. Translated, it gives CASAPRQGNTEAFF.

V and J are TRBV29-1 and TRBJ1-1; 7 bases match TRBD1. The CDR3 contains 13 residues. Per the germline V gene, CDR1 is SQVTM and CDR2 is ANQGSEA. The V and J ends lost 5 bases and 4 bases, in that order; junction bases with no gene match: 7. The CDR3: CSVTTGKVTEAFF. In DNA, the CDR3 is TGCAGCGTTACGACAGGGAAGGTCACTGAAGCTTTCTTT.

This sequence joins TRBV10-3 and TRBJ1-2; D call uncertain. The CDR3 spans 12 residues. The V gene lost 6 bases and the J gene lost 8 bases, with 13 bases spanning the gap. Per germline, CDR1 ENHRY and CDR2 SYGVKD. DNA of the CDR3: TGTGCCATCAGCGCGGCTTCTATAGGCTACACCTTC. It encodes CAISAASIGYTF.

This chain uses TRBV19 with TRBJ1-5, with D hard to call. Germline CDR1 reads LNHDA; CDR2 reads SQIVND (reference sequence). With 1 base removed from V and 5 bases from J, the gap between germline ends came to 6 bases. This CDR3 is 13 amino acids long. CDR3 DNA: TGTGCCAGTAGTATAGCAACGGATCAGCCCCAGCATTTT. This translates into CASSIATDQPQHF.

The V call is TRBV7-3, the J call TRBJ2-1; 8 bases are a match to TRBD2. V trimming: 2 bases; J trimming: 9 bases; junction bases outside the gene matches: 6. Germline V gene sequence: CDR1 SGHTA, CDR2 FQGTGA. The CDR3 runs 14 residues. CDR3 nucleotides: TGTGCCAGCAGCTTATCCGGGGGGGCGAGTGAGCAGTTCTTC. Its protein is CASSLSGGASEQFF.

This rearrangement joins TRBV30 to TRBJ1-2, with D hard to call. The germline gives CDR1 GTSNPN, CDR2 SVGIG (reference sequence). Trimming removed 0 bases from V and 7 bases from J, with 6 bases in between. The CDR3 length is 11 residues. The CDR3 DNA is TGTGCCTGGAGTGTACCGGGTGGCTACACCTTC. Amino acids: CAWSVPGGYTF.

The CDR3 region has the DNA TGTGCCAGCAGCCCTATCCCTCTAGCGGGGGGGCGAAATGAGCAGTTCTTC. This encodes CASSPIPLAGGRNEQFF. The chain combines TRBV3-1 (or the pseudogene TRBV3-2) with TRBJ2-1; TRBD2 matches 12 bases. The ends lost 4 bases at V and 7 bases at J; junction bases unmatched: 11. The CDR3 loop spans 17 amino acids. Germline CDR1 and CDR2: LGHDT and YNNKEL (reference sequence).

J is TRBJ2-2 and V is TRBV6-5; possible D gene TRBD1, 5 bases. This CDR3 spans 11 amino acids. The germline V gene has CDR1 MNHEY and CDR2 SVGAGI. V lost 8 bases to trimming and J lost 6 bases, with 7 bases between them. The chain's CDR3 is CASQGAGELFF. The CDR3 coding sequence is TGTGCCAGCCAGGGTGCCGGGGAGCTGTTTTTT.

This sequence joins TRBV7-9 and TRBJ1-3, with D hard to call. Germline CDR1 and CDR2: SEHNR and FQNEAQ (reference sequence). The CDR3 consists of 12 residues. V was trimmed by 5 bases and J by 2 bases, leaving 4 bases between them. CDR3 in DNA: TGTGCCAGCAGCGTAACTGGAAACACCATATATTTT. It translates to CASSVTGNTIYF.

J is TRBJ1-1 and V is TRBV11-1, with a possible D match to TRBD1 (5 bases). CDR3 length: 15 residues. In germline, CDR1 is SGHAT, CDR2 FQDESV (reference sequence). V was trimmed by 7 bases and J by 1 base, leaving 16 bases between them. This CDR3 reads CASTGTRGRNTEAFF. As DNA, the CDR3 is TGTGCCAGCACCGGAACGCGGGGGAGGAACACTGAAGCTTTCTTT.

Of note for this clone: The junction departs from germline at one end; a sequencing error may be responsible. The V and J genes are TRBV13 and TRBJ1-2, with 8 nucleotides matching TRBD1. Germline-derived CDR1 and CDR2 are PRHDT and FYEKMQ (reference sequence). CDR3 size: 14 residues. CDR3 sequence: CASSLGQGDYGYTF. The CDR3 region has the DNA TGTGCCAGCAGCCTAGGACAGGGAGACTATGGCTACACCTTC.

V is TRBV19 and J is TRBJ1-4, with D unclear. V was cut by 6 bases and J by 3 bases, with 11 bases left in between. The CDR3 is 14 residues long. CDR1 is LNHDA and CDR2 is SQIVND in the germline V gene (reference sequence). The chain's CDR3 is CASRRPASNEKLFF. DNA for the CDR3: TGTGCCAGTAGACGTCCGGCATCTAATGAAAAACTGTTTTTT. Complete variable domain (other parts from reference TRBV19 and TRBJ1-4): DGGITQSPKYLFRKEGQNVTLSCEQNLNHDAMYWYRQDPGQGLRLIYYSQIVNDFQKGDIAEGYSVSREKKESFPLTVTSAQKNPTAFYLCASRRPASNEKLFFGSGTQLSVL.